This TCR beta chain is from a study of T cell responses to AZD1222 COVID-19 vaccine. Overall study findings and caveats: When two AZD1222 doses had been given, Spike-specific TCR breadth and depth rose. Repertoire samples came only from after the peak T cell response. Per reports, nearly half of all spike-specific TCRs target regions that are unmutated in variants. The span of vaccine-associated CD4 TCRs extended across spike, with dominance at 160-218 and 743-854.

With regard to this clone: Its target is not known.

This table comes from immunoSEQ multiplex PCR, and its TCRdb copy is limited to in-frame clones, with some not included. The sample lists around 130,000 clones, more than 90% occurring once. Germline V CDR1 and CDR2: KGHDR, SFDVKD. Trimming took 8 bases from V and 8 from J, leaving 11 bases between them. This CDR3 contains 11 residues. The gene calls are TRBV24-1 and TRBJ1-1, with D maybe TRBD1 (5 bases). The material sequenced was peripheral blood, taken 28 days after the second AZD1222 dose. This sequence originates from an adult who received the AZD1222 COVID-19 vaccine. CDR3 coding DNA: TGTGCCACCACTTTTGGGGGAGAAGCTTTCTTT. Its translation: CATTFGGEAFF.